The 10 T cell receptor beta chains listed next were all sequenced from one sample in a study of vaccination and CD4 T cells after COVID-19. Antigens of these TCRs are unknown. This sample's time point: late sampling 161 to 241 days after vaccination in a few convalescent patients. Treatment of the sample: 10-day PBMC culture with coronavirus spike peptide pools or control peptides (ViraFEST assay). Cultured CD4+ T cell DNA underwent sequencing with the Oncomine TCR Beta short-read assay. TCRdb passed the PCR reads through MiXCR, listing each CDR3 protein once. Among roughly 18,000 distinct CDR3 sequences listed, less than 60% were seen once. The sequenced sample was CD4+ T cells from blood, cultured in vitro, obtained about 7 months after SARS-CoV-2 vaccination. The receptors here all came from a human donor who had recovered from COVID-19.

The chain combines TRBV5-1 with TRBJ1-1; 8 bases match TRBD1. CDR1 and CDR2 (germline): SGHRS, YFSETQ. The CDR3 has 13 residues. After removal of 0 bases from V and 10 bases from J, the junction contained 5 bases not matched to a gene. In nucleotides, the CDR3 is TGCGCCAGCAGCTTGGCAGTCAGGGGGCGAGCTTTCTTT. Residues: CASSLAVRGRAFF. The variable domain in full, completed from reference TRBV5-1 and TRBJ1-1, reads KAGVTQTPRYLIKTRGQQVTLSCSPISGHRSVSWYQQTPGQGLQFLFEYFSETQRNKGNFPGRFSGRQFSNSRSEMNVSTLELGDSALYLCASSLAVRGRAFFGQGTRLTVV.

This chain connects TRBV2 to TRBJ1-1, with D maybe TRBD1 (5 bases). With 4 bases removed from V and 3 bases from J, the gap between germline ends came to 12 bases. Germline V gene data show CDR1 as SNHLY and CDR2 as FYNNEI. This CDR3 spans 14 amino acids. This CDR3 reads CASSVMTVDTEAFF. DNA for the CDR3: TGTGCCAGCAGTGTAATGACAGTCGACACTGAAGCTTTCTTT.

V usage is TRBV5-1 and J usage is TRBJ1-1; D is perhaps TRBD1 (6 bases). CDR3 length: 12 residues. Germline V gene data show CDR1 as SGHRS and CDR2 as YFSETQ. V was clipped by 5 bases and J by 7 bases, with 12 bases between them. Here the CDR3 reads CASRERTDEAFF. CDR3 nucleotides: TGCGCCAGCAGGGAACGGACAGATGAAGCTTTCTTT.

There are a few counts of this clonotype. V and J are TRBV7-3 and TRBJ2-1; 7 bases fit TRBD2. Germline-derived CDR1 and CDR2 are SGHTA and FQGTGA. This CDR3 has 18 amino acids. J gave up 0 bases and V 2 bases, and 10 bases lay outside the gene matches. The CDR3 region is CASSLGGSPYSSYNEQFF. DNA for the CDR3: TGTGCCAGCAGCTTAGGCGGGAGCCCGTATAGCTCCTACAATGAGCAGTTCTTC.

The chain has TRBV7-2 and TRBJ1-2; D remains ambiguous. This CDR3 spans 13 amino acids. V was pared by 1 base and J by 2 bases, with 5 bases between. Germline-derived CDR1 and CDR2 are SGHTA and FQGNSA. The CDR3 loop reads CASSLGRNYGYTF. CDR3 nucleotides: TGTGCCAGCAGCTTAGGTCGGAACTATGGCTACACCTTC.

This clonotype has just a few counts. The chain carries TRBV19 and TRBJ1-2; 7 bases agree with TRBD1. There are 15 residues in the CDR3. Losses at the gene ends were 6 bases for V and 3 bases for J; bases not matched to a gene: 10. Germline assignment: CDR1 LNHDA and CDR2 SQIVND (reference sequence). CDR3 region: CASRKNPGQDYGYTF. The CDR3 region has the DNA TGTGCCAGTAGAAAGAATCCCGGACAGGACTATGGCTACACCTTC. The full variable domain, its missing parts supplied by reference TRBV19 and TRBJ1-2, is DGGITQSPKYLFRKEGQNVTLSCEQNLNHDAMYWYRQDPGQGLRLIYYSQIVNDFQKGDIAEGYSVSREKKESFPLTVTSAQKNPTAFYLCASRKNPGQDYGYTFGSGTRLTVV.

The V gene is TRBV20-1, the J gene TRBJ1-5, with 8 bases aligning to TRBD1. The CDR3 is made up of 13 amino acids. V was pared by 3 bases and J by 5 bases, with 3 bases of the junction left unmatched. Germline V gene lookup returns CDR1 DFQATT and CDR2 SNEGSKA (reference sequence). The CDR3 region has the DNA TGCAGTGCTAGGGTACAGGGGGATCAGCCCCAGCATTTT. This gives the protein CSARVQGDQPQHF.

This clonotype has a handful of counts. This chain joins TRBV20-1 and TRBJ2-5; D is uncertain. CDR1 and CDR2 (germline): DFQATT, SNEGSKA (reference sequence). The V end lost 5 bases, the J end lost 6 bases, and 16 bases lay between the germline ends. This CDR3 comprises 13 residues. The CDR3 here is CSAPSRGPQTQYF. DNA for the CDR3: TGCAGTGCTCCGTCCCGAGGCCCCCAGACCCAGTACTTC.

About this clonotype: The junction does not match germline at one end; this may be a read error. The rearrangement joins TRBV19 to TRBJ1-2, with TRBD1 identical over 8 bases. CDR1 and CDR2 from the germline V gene are LNHDA and SQIVND (reference sequence). The CDR3 runs 14 residues. This CDR3 is CASSAPGGDYDYTF. The CDR3 bases are TGTGCCAGTAGTGCCCCAGGGGGCGACTATGACTACACCTTC.

V gene TRBV24-1 combines with J gene TRBJ2-1, with D hard to call. Germline V gene sequence: CDR1 KGHDR, CDR2 SFDVKD. Trimming removed 7 bases at V and 5 bases at J, with 11 bases between. The CDR3 has 13 amino acids. CDR3 bases: TGTGCCACCAGACCAGACGGCAACAATGAGCAGTTCTTC. It specifies CATRPDGNNEQFF.